This entry features one T cell receptor (beta chain) sequence. The data were produced by immunoSEQ multiplex PCR, yet TCRdb's version contains in-frame clones alone and is incomplete. The table records a few hundred thousand clones, over 75% of them present only once. The record originates from a study of blood T cell repertoires in COVID-19. Study-level information: Acute and convalescent COVID-19 samples came from the United States, Italy and Spain. PBMCs, B-cell-depleted T cells, or T cells were the source of the cDNA or gDNA that made up the material.

J gave up 8 bases and V 3 bases, and 8 bases lay outside the gene matches. Germline V gives CDR1 GTSNPN, CDR2 SVGIG (reference sequence). CDR3 length: 14 amino acids. The participants were between about 18 and 89 years old and came from roughly 24 US areas. Two negative PCRs, clearance, or symptom resolution characterized the recovered Cohort 3 donors. The chain has TRBV30 and TRBJ2-1, with 9 positions matching TRBD1. The material sequenced was PBMCs or T cells enriched from blood (not recorded which). This receptor was identified in a man aged 18 to 29 who had recovered from COVID-19. The CDR3: CAWRRTGVGYEQFF. CDR3 nucleotide sequence: TGTGCCTGGAGAAGGACAGGGGTAGGCTATGAGCAGTTCTTC.